Below, one T cell receptor beta chain is given with its context. The source of the sample is a study of blood T cell repertoires in COVID-19. Across the whole study: Acute and convalescent COVID-19 samples came from the United States, Italy and Spain. Sample material is recorded as cDNA or gDNA derived from T cells, B-cell-depleted T cells, or PBMCs.

Produced via immunoSEQ multiplex PCR; TCRdb's table is partial and in-frame only. The sample includes about 210,000 clones, roughly nine tenths of them seen just once. The receptor was derived from a woman between 18 and 29 years old who had recovered from COVID-19. Sequencing was carried out using PBMCs or T cells enriched from blood (not recorded which).

The CDR3 bases are TGCGCCAGCAGCGACGGGACAGGGACTGAAAAACTGTTTTTT. This encodes CASSDGTGTEKLFF. The J gene is TRBJ1-4, the V gene TRBV5-1; 9 bases are shared with TRBD1. The germline CDR1 and CDR2 sequences are SGHRS and YFSETQ. V was clipped by 4 bases and J by 7 bases; unmatched bases: 5. The CDR3 totals 14 residues.